The 7 T cell receptor beta chains reported below all come from one sample, sequenced in a study of post-analysis software for immune sequencing data. Tagging with unique molecular identifiers was a feature of the TCR beta cDNA libraries. TCRdb re-derived calls from the PCR reads in MiXCR, one entry per CDR3 protein. Of hundreds of thousands of distinct CDR3 sequences in the sample, 25% to 30% were seen once. The antigens of these receptors remain unknown. General study findings and limits: TRBV5-6, TRBV5-1 and TRBV20-1 were among four to six TRBV segments more frequent in patients than controls.

Sequencing used blood. The receptors stem from a girl aged 10-17 years with multiple sclerosis.

The CDR3 region is CASTPHWAHSNEQYF. For the CDR3, the DNA is TGTGCCAGCACACCCCATTGGGCCCACTCCAATGAGCAGTACTTC. This chain connects TRBV12-3 or TRBV12-4 to TRBJ2-5, with D uncertain. The CDR3 extends over 15 amino acids. V shed 7 bases and J shed 11 bases, with 26 bases lying between them.

The rearrangement uses TRBV4-1 and TRBJ2-1; D remains ambiguous. The CDR3 is 16 residues long. Germline-derived CDR1 and CDR2 are MGHRA and YSYEKL. V was shortened by 0 bases and J by 9 bases, with 18 bases between the two germline ends. The CDR3 region has the DNA TGCGCCAGCAGCCAAGACCATGGGTTAGGCTCCGGTGAGCAGTTCTTC. Its translation: CASSQDHGLGSGEQFF.

Worth noting for this clonotype: A clone one base away is much larger, so this may be a read error. V and J are TRBV29-1 and TRBJ2-5; TRBD1 aligns across 7 bases. Looked up from germline, CDR1 is SQVTM and CDR2 is ANQGSEA. This CDR3 contains 12 residues. Losses at the gene ends were 6 bases for V and 11 bases for J; bases not matched to a gene: 12. The CDR3 DNA reads as TGCAGCGTGCGGACAGGTTACAATGAGCAGTACTTC. This translates into CSVRTGYNEQYF.

This clonotype was recorded once. The chain employs TRBV9 and TRBJ1-2; D ambiguous. The germline V gene encodes CDR1 SGDLS and CDR2 YYNGEE. V was clipped by 3 bases and J by 10 bases, with 10 bases between them. This CDR3 spans 11 amino acids. CDR3 amino acids: CASSDGNDYTF. The CDR3 coding sequence is TGTGCCAGCAGCGACGGAAATGACTACACCTTC.

J is TRBJ1-6 and V is TRBV6-5; D not certain. Germline CDR1 reads MNHEY; CDR2 reads SVGAGI. The CDR3 runs 16 residues. V lost 4 bases and J 10 bases, leaving 20 bases between the germline ends. The CDR3 is CASSSLGLGSGSPLHF. The CDR3 DNA follows: TGTGCCAGCAGTTCTCTGGGTTTAGGTTCGGGCTCACCCCTCCACTTT.

The V call is TRBV7-2, the J call TRBJ2-5, with D hard to call. The germline CDR1 and CDR2 sequences are SGHTA and FQGNSA. The CDR3 has 13 amino acids. Deletions cut 5 bases from V and 7 bases from J, with 14 bases between. The CDR3 spells CASSPSLGPTQYF. CDR3 bases: TGTGCCAGCAGCCCTTCCCTCGGTCCGACCCAGTACTTC.

J is TRBJ2-5 and V is TRBV4-2, with 9 bases matching TRBD2. Germline V gene data show CDR1 as LGHNA and CDR2 as YNFKEQ. With 0 bases clipped from V and 2 bases from J, the junction kept 7 bases outside the gene matches. The CDR3 is 17 amino acids. DNA for the CDR3: TGTGCCAGCAGCCAAGATCTGACGACTAGCGGACAAGAGACCCAGTACTTC. Translated, it gives CASSQDLTTSGQETQYF.